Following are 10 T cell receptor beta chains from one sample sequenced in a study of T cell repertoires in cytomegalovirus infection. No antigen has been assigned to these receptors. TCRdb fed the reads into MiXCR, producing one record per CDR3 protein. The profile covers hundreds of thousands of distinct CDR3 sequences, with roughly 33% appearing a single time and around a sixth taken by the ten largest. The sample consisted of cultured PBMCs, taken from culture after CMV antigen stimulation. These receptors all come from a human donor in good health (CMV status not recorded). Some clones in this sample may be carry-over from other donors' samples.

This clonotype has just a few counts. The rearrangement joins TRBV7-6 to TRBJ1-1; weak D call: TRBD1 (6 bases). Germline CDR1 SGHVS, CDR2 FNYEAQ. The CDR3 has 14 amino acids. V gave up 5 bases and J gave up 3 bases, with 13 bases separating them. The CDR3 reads CASSNRDRDTEAFF. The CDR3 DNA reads TGTGCCAGCAGCAACAGGGACCGGGACACTGAAGCTTTCTTT.

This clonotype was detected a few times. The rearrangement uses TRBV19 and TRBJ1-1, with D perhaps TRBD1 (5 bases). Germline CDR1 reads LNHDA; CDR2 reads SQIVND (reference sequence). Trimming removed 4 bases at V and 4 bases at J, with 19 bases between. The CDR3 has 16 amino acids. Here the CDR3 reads CASSTFVGAPATEAFF. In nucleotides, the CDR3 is TGTGCCAGTAGTACGTTTGTCGGGGCCCCGGCCACTGAAGCTTTCTTT.

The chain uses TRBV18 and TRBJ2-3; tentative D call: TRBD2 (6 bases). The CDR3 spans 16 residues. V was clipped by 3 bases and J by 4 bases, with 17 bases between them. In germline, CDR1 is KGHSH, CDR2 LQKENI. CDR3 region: CASSPRDSSLADTQYF. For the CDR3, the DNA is TGTGCCAGCTCACCCCGGGACTCCTCACTCGCAGATACGCAGTATTTT.

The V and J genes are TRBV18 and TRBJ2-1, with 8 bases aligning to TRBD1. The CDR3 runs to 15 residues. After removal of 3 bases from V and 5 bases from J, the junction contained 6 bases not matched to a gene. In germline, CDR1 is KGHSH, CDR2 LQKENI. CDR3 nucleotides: TGTGCCAGCTCACCGGGGCAGGGGGCGAACAATGAGCAGTTCTTC. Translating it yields CASSPGQGANNEQFF.

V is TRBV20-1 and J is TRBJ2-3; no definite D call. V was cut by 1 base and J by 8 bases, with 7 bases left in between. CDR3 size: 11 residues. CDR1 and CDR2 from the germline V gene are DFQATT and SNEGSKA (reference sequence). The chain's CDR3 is CSARAVGTQYF. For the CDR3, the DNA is TGCAGTGCTAGAGCGGTCGGTACGCAGTATTTT.

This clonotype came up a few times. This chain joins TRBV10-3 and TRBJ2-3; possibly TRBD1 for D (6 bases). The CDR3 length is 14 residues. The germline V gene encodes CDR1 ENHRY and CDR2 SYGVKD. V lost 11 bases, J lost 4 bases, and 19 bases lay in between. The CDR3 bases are TGTGCCGCTTCACAGGGTTACAGTTCAGATACGCAGTATTTT. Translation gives CAASQGYSSDTQYF.

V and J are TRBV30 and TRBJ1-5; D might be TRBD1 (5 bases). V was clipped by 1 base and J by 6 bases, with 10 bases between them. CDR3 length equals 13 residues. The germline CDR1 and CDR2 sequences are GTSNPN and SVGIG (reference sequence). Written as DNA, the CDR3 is TGTGCCTGGAGTGCCAGGGTTGGTCAGCCCCAGCATTTT. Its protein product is CAWSARVGQPQHF.

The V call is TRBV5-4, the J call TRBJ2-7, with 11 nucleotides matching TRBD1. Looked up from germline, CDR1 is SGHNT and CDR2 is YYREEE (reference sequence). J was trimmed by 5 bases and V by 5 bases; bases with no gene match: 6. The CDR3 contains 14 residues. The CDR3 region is CASRRDRGADEQYF. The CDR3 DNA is TGTGCCAGCAGGCGGGACAGGGGGGCGGACGAGCAGTACTTC.

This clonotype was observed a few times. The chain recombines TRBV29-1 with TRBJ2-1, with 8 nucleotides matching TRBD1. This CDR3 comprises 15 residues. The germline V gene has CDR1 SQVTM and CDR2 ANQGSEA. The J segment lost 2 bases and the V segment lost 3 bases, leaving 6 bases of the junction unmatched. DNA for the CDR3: TGCAGCGTTGATCAGACAGGGGCACCCTACAATGAGCAGTTCTTC. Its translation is CSVDQTGAPYNEQFF.

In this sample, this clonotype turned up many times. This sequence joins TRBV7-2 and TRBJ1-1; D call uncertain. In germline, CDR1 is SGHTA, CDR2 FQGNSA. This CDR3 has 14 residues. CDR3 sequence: CVSGIFSGNTEAFF. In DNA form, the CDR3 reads TGTGTCTCGGGGATCTTTTCAGGCAACACTGAAGCTTTCTTT.